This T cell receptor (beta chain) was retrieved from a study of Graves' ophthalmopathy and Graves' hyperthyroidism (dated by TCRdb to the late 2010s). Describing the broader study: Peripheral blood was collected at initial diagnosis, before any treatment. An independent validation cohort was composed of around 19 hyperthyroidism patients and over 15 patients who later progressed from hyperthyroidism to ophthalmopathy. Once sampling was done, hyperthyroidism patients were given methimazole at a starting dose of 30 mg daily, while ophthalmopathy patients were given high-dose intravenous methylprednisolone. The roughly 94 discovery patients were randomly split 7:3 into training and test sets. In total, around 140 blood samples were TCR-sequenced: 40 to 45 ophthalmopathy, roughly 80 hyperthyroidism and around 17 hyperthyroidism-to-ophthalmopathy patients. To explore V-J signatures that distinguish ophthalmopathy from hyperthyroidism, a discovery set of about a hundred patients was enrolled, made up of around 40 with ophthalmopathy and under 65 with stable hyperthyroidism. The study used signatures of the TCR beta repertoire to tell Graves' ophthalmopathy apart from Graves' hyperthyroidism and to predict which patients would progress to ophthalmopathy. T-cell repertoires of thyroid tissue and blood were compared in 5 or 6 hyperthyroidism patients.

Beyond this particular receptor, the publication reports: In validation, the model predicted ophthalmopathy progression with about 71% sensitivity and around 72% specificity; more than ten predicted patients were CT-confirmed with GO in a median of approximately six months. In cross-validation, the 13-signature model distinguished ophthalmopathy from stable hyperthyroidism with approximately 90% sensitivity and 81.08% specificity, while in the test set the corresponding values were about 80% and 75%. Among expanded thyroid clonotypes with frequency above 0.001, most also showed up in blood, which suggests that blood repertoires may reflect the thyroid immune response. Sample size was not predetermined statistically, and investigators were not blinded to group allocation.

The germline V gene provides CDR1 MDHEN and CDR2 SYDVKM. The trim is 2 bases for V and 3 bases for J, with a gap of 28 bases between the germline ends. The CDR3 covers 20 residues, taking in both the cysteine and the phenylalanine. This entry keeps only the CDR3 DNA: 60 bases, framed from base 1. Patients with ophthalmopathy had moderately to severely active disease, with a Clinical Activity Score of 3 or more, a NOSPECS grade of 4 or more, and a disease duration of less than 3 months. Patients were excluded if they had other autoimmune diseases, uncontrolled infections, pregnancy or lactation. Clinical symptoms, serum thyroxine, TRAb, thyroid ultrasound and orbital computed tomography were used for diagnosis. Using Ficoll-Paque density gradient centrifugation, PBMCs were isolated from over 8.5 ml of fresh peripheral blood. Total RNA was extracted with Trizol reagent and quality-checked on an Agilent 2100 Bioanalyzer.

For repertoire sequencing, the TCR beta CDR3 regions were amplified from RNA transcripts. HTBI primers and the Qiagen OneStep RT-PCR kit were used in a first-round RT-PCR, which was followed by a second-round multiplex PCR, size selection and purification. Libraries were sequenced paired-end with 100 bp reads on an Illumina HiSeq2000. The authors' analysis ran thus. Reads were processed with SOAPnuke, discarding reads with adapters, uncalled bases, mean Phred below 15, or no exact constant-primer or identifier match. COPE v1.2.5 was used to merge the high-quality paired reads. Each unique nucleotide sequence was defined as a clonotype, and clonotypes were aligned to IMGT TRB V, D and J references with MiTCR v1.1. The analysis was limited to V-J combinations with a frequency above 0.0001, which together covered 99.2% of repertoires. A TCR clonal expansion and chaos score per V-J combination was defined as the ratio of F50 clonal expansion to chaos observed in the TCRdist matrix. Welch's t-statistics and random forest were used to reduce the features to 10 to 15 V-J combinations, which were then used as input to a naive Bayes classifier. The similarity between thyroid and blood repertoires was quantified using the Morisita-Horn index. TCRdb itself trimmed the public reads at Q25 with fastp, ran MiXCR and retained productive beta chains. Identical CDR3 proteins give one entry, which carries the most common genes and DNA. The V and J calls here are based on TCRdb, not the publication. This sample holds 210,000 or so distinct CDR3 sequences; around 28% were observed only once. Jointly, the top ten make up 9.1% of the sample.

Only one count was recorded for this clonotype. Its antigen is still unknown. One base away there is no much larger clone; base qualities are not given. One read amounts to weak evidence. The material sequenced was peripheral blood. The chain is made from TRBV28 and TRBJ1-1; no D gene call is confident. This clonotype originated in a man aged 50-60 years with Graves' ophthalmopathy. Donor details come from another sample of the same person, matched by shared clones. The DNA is TGTGCCAGCAGTTTAGCGTACCACAAATTTAAAGAGGGTTTGGACACTGAAGCTTTCTTT. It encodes CASSLAYHKFKEGLDTEAFF.